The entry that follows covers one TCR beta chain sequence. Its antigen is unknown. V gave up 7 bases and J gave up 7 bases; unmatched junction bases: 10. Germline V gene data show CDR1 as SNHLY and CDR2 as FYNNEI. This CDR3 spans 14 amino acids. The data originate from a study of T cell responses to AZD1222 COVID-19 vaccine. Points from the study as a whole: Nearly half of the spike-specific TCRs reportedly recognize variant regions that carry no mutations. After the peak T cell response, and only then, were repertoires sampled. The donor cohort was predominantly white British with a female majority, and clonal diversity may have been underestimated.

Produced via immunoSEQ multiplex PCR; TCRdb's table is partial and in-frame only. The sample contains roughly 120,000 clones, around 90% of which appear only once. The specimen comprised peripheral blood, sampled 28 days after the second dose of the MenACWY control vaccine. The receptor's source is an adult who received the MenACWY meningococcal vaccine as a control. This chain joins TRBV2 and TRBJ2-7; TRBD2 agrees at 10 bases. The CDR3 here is CASTLASGSGEQYF. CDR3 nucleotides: TGTGCCAGCACTCTGGCTAGCGGGAGTGGAGAGCAGTACTTC.